The text below deals with one T cell receptor beta chain. Its antigen remains unidentified. With 60 Vbeta and 13 Jbeta primers, the PCR was carried out. Data came from immunoSEQ multiplex PCR; TCRdb stores just in-frame clones and leaves some out. The sample records about 140,000 clones, 70% to 80% being singletons. The data are from a study of cytomegalovirus exposure and HLA in healthy donors. The study's findings and limits: Owing to their indistinguishability, certain V segments, notably TRBV6-2 and TRBV6-3, were excluded. 150 or so TCR beta chains were listed as cytomegalovirus-associated.

V lost 5 bases and J lost 8, with 12 bases in between. Germline assignment: CDR1 SGHTA and CDR2 FQGNSA. The CDR3 runs 12 residues. The gene calls are TRBV7-2 and TRBJ1-2; D is uncertain. The sequence derives from a female donor in good health and CMV-seronegative. The specimen sequenced was PBMCs. The CDR3 DNA reads TGTGCCAGCAGCCCCTCGCGGCACGGCTACACCTTC. It is translated as CASSPSRHGYTF. Drawing the rest from reference TRBV7-2 and TRBJ1-2, the complete variable domain is GAGVSQSPSNKVTEKGKDVELRCDPISGHTALYWYRQSLGQGLEFLIYFQGNSAPDKSGLPSDRFSAERTGGSVSTLTIQRTQQEDSAVYLCASSPSRHGYTFGSGTRLTVV.